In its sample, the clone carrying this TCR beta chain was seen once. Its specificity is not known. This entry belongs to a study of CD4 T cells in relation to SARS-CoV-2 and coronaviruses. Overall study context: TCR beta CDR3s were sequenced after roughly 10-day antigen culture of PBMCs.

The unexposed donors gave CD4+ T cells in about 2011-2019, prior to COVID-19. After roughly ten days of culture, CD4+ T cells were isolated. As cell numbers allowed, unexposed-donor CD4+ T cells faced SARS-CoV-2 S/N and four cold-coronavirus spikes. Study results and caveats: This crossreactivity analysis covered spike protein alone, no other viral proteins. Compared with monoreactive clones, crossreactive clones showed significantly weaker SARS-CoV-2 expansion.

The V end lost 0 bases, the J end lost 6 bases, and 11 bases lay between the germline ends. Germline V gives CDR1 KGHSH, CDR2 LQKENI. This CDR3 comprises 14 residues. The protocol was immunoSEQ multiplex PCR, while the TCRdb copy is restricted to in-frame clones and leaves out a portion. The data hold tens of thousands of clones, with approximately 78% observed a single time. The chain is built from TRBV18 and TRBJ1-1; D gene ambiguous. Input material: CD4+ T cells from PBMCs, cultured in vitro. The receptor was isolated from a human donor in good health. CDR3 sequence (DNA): TGTGCCAGCTCACCACCAATGACCGGGGCTGAAGCTTTCTTT. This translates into CASSPPMTGAEAFF.